Below are 22 T cell receptor beta chains sequenced from a single sample in a study of spatial heterogeneity in lung cancer (dated by TCRdb to between 2018 and 2020). The sample's time point label, decoded: sample taken at primary tumor resection. Libraries were constructed by 5' RACE. Instrument on record: NextSeq 500. The public reads were run again by TCRdb, first through fastp at Q25 and then through MiXCR, and only productive beta chains were kept. For every CDR3 protein sequence, its rows merge into one entry that carries the most common genes and DNA. The sample table lists 30,000 to 45,000 distinct CDR3 sequences, less than 8.5% of them with a count of one. The ten largest make up 25% to 35% of the sample. The specimen comprised PBMCs, sampled at surgery. The receptors shown here come from a female donor with early-stage non-small cell lung cancer.

Many counts were recorded for this clonotype. The chain has TRBV12-3 or TRBV12-4 and TRBJ1-1; the match to TRBD1 covers 9 bases. V was clipped by 2 bases and J by 4 bases; unmatched bases: 5. CDR3 length equals 15 residues. CDR3: CASSLMGQGSTEAFF. The CDR3 bases are TGTGCCAGCAGTTTAATGGGACAGGGATCCACTGAAGCTTTCTTT.

This clonotype was picked up a small number of times. The chain couples TRBV3-1 to TRBJ2-7; D is uncertain. Germline V gene data show CDR1 as LGHDT and CDR2 as YNNKEL (reference sequence). The CDR3 loop spans 12 amino acids. V was clipped by 4 bases and J by 2 bases, with 6 bases between them. CDR3 nucleotide sequence: TGTGCCAGCAGCCGCGAAACCTACGAGCAGTACTTC. It translates to CASSRETYEQYF.

This clonotype was counted at least ten times. The chain uses TRBV10-3 and TRBJ2-3; TRBD2 agrees at 11 bases. CDR1 and CDR2 (germline): ENHRY, SYGVKD. Trimming cost V 5 bases and J 3 bases; bases outside gene matches: 4. The CDR3 covers 15 residues. The DNA of the CDR3 is TGTGCCATCAGTCGACTAGCGGGGACAACAGATACGCAGTATTTT. This sequence encodes CAISRLAGTTDTQYF.

This clonotype was counted only a few times. The chain couples TRBV6-5 to TRBJ2-3, with D tentatively TRBD1 or TRBD2 (7 bases each). Germline-derived CDR1 and CDR2 are MNHEY and SVGAGI. V dropped 7 bases and J dropped 0 bases, with 20 bases sitting between them. CDR3 length: 17 residues. CDR3 sequence: CASTRGGFLTSTDTQYF. For the CDR3, the DNA is TGTGCCAGCACCAGGGGGGGGTTCTTAACTAGCACAGATACGCAGTATTTT.

This clonotype was recorded at least ten times. This chain joins TRBV29-1 and TRBJ2-3; D might be TRBD2 (5 bases). V gave up 7 bases and J gave up 6 bases, with 8 bases separating them. Germline CDR1 reads SQVTM; CDR2 reads ANQGSEA. The CDR3 extends over 10 amino acids. CDR3 sequence (DNA): TGCAGCGGGGGAGAGGATACGCAGTATTTT. It specifies CSGGEDTQYF.

In its sample, this clonotype was seen a few times. The chain links TRBV20-1 to TRBJ2-5, with 11 bases matching TRBD2. The J segment lost 5 bases and the V segment lost 0 bases, leaving 14 bases of the junction unmatched. CDR1 is DFQATT and CDR2 is SNEGSKA in the germline V gene (reference sequence). This CDR3 contains 18 residues. In DNA form, the CDR3 reads TGCAGTGCTAGAGATTGGCTGGCTAGCGGGAGGCCGGTGGAGACCCAGTACTTC. Residues: CSARDWLASGRPVETQYF.

This clonotype has ten or more counts. The V call is TRBV27, the J call TRBJ1-6, with 7 nucleotides matching TRBD1. J lost 8 bases, V lost 6 bases, and 10 bases had no gene match. This CDR3 spans 15 amino acids. Germline CDR1 and CDR2: MNHEY and SMNVEV (reference sequence). CDR3 DNA sequence: TGTGCCAGCAGCCGGGGAAGGGGGCCGGATTCACCCCTCCACTTT. Encoded protein: CASSRGRGPDSPLHF.

The V gene is TRBV5-1, the J gene TRBJ2-1; the D gene is possibly TRBD2 (6 bases). V was clipped by 4 bases and J by 2 bases, with 16 bases between them. The CDR3 runs 16 residues. The germline V gene encodes CDR1 SGHRS and CDR2 YFSETQ. The CDR3, as DNA: TGCGCCAGCAGCACCGGGACTGCCCTTACCTACAATGAGCAGTTCTTC. Protein sequence: CASSTGTALTYNEQFF.

This clonotype was found many times. The J gene is TRBJ2-5, the V gene TRBV5-8, with a possible D match to TRBD2 (5 bases). CDR1 is SGHTS and CDR2 is YDEGEE in the germline V gene. The CDR3 spans 13 residues. Trimming removed 4 bases from V and 1 base from J, with 8 bases in between. The chain's CDR3 is CASSLRGQETQYF. CDR3 sequence (DNA): TGTGCCAGCAGCCTTCGGGGCCAAGAGACCCAGTACTTC. The variable domain in full, with the rest retrieved from reference TRBV5-8 and TRBJ2-5, is EAGVTQSPTHLIKTRGQQATLRCSPISGHTSVYWYQQALGLGLQFLLWYDEGEERNRGNFPPRFSGRQFPNYSSELNVNALELEDSALYLCASSLRGQETQYFGPGTRLLVL.

This clonotype was counted ten times or more. V usage is TRBV5-1 and J usage is TRBJ1-6; D not certain. Per the germline V gene, CDR1 is SGHRS and CDR2 is YFSETQ. The CDR3 covers 14 residues. The V end lost 0 bases, the J end lost 6 bases, and 7 bases lay between the germline ends. CDR3 in amino acids: CASSLGQINSPLHF. The CDR3 nucleotides read TGCGCCAGCAGCTTGGGGCAGATTAATTCACCCCTCCACTTT.

This clonotype appeared a few times. The CDR3 bases are TGTGCCAGCAGTGAACATCCGGCGGCTGGCTACACCTTC. Protein sequence: CASSEHPAAGYTF. V usage is TRBV2 and J usage is TRBJ1-2; D is undetermined. V lost 2 bases to trimming and J lost 7 bases, with 11 bases between them. The germline gives CDR1 SNHLY, CDR2 FYNNEI. The CDR3 totals 13 residues.

The table lists this clonotype with a few counts. This chain uses TRBV24-1 with TRBJ2-5; 12 bases align to TRBD1. The CDR3 contains 16 residues. Trimming took 4 bases from V and 5 from J; bases not matched to a gene: 7. Looked up from germline, CDR1 is KGHDR and CDR2 is SFDVKD. The CDR3 DNA reads as TGTGCCACCAGTGACCCCGGGACAGGGGGCGGGGAGACCCAGTACTTC. As protein: CATSDPGTGGGETQYF.

This chain joins TRBV18 and TRBJ1-2, with D possibly TRBD1 on 5 matching bases. V lost 2 bases and J lost 3, with 10 bases in between. Per germline, CDR1 KGHSH and CDR2 LQKENI. CDR3 size: 14 residues. CDR3 coding DNA: TGTGCCAGCTCACCAGGGGAACAGGACTATGGCTACACCTTC. It is translated as CASSPGEQDYGYTF.

There are many counts of this clonotype. The chain recombines TRBV27 with TRBJ1-6; D not certain. This CDR3 is 14 amino acids long. With 5 bases removed from V and 0 bases from J, the gap between germline ends came to 5 bases. Looked up from germline, CDR1 is MNHEY and CDR2 is SMNVEV (reference sequence). CDR3 protein: CASSTSSYNSPLHF. DNA for the CDR3: TGTGCCAGCAGTACTAGCTCCTATAATTCACCCCTCCACTTT.

Only a few counts were recorded for this clonotype. The chain uses TRBV21-1 and TRBJ2-5. TRBV21-1 is a pseudogene. The CDR3 is made up of 14 amino acids. The CDR3 loop reads CASSKSDYQETQYF. The CDR3, as DNA: TGTGCCAGCAGCAAATCGGACTACCAAGAGACCCAGTACTTC.

This clonotype was recorded many times. The V gene is TRBV5-1, the J gene TRBJ2-4; no reliable D call. The CDR3 length is 15 residues. Germline V gene sequence: CDR1 SGHRS, CDR2 YFSETQ. V gave up 2 bases and J gave up 3 bases, with 12 bases separating them. The CDR3 nucleotides read TGCGCCAGCAGCTTTAATTCTCTAGACAAAAACATTCAGTACTTC. Protein sequence: CASSFNSLDKNIQYF.

This clonotype was seen repeatedly, ten times or more. V is TRBV10-3 and J is TRBJ2-1; 12 bases are a match to TRBD2. The CDR3 runs to 15 residues. V was pared by 6 bases and J by 9 bases, with 9 bases of the junction left unmatched. Germline V gene data show CDR1 as ENHRY and CDR2 as SYGVKD. The DNA for the CDR3 is TGTGCCATCAGCCAGACTAGCGGGAGTGAGGGTGAGCAGTTCTTC. Its translation is CAISQTSGSEGEQFF.

This clonotype has ten or more counts. J is TRBJ2-3 and V is TRBV28; D perhaps matches TRBD2 (6 bases). Deletions cut 10 bases from V and 6 bases from J, with 20 bases between. The CDR3 sequence is 14 residues long. In germline, CDR1 is MDHEN, CDR2 SYDVKM. CDR3 nucleotide sequence: TGTGCCACCAATCAGCGGGCCCTACGGGATACGCAGTATTTT. Its translation: CATNQRALRDTQYF.

To note about this clonotype: Being one base from a much bigger clone, this may be a read error. The CDR3, as DNA: TGTGCAACCGGTCAGGCTAGCAGCACAGATACGCAGTATTTT. Its protein is CATGQASSTDTQYF. The chain carries TRBV6-5 and TRBJ2-3, with TRBD2 as a possible D gene (5 bases). The CDR3 consists of 14 residues. Germline CDR1 is MNHEY and CDR2 is SVGAGI.

Notes on this clonotype: A read error is possible here, since a much larger clone lies one base away. This chain uses TRBV5-1 with TRBJ1-1; D is unresolved. This CDR3 spans 13 amino acids. Per the germline V gene, CDR1 is SGHRS and CDR2 is YFSETQ. The CDR3 here is CASSLAGDTEACF. The CDR3 DNA sequence: TGCGCCAGCAGCTTGGCAGGAGACACTGAAGCTTGCTTT.

Only a few counts were recorded for this clonotype. V and J are TRBV5-6 and TRBJ1-1, with D unclear. Trimming pared 4 bases from V and 8 bases from J, leaving 15 bases between. This CDR3 region has 13 residues. CDR1 and CDR2 from the germline V gene are SGHDT and YYEEEE. In nucleotides, the CDR3 is TGTGCCAGCAGCCCAGAATCGACGGAAGAAGCTTTCTTT. The encoded protein is CASSPESTEEAFF.

This clonotype was seen repeatedly, ten times or more. The chain links TRBV20-1 to TRBJ2-2; D perhaps matches TRBD2 (7 bases). The CDR3 length is 16 residues. CDR1 and CDR2 from the germline V gene are DFQATT and SNEGSKA (reference sequence). The ends were cut back, 0 bases at V and 4 bases at J, with 15 bases in the middle. The CDR3 spells CSARDPRGRSTGELFF. The CDR3 coding sequence is TGCAGTGCTAGAGATCCGCGGGGGCGGAGCACCGGGGAGCTGTTTTTT.